These 16 T cell receptor beta chains originate from one sample sequenced in a study of CD8 T cell repertoires and HIV-1 epitope variants. Generated by immunoSEQ multiplex PCR, the TCRdb table keeps only in-frame clones and is missing some. Here the sample spans tens of thousands of clones, roughly 77% being singletons. Sequenced input: uncultured baseline CD8+ T cells from peripheral blood mononuclear cells (PBMCs). The receptor source for this set is a male donor with HIV.

The J gene is TRBJ2-6, the V gene TRBV7-9; D gene unclear. V lost 1 base, J lost 2 bases, and 9 bases lay in between. The germline V gene has CDR1 SEHNR and CDR2 FQNEAQ (reference sequence). This CDR3 region has 16 residues. CDR3 residues: CASSLEVGPGANVLTF. The CDR3 DNA sequence: TGTGCCAGCAGCTTAGAAGTAGGGCCTGGGGCCAACGTCCTGACTTTC.

V is TRBV7-2 and J is TRBJ2-3, with TRBD2 identical over 7 bases. The V gene end was trimmed by 5 bases and the J gene end by 6 bases; junction bases not matched to a gene: 14. This CDR3 spans 16 amino acids. In germline, CDR1 is SGHTA, CDR2 FQGNSA. The CDR3 DNA reads TGTGCCAGCAGCCCGAGGGCTAGCGGACGCCCGGATACGCAGTATTTT. It is translated as CASSPRASGRPDTQYF. Combining the CDR3 with reference TRBV7-2 and TRBJ2-3 gives the whole variable domain GAGVSQSPSNKVTEKGKDVELRCDPISGHTALYWYRQSLGQGLEFLIYFQGNSAPDKSGLPSDRFSAERTGGSVSTLTIQRTQQEDSAVYLCASSPRASGRPDTQYFGPGTRLTVL.

The chain is built from TRBV14 and TRBJ2-1; D is unresolved. This CDR3 contains 12 residues. With 4 bases removed from V and 15 bases from J, the gap between germline ends came to 16 bases. Germline V CDR1 and CDR2: SGHDN, FVKESK. The CDR3 is CASSPDRRLWFF. CDR3 nucleotide sequence: TGTGCCAGCAGCCCAGATAGGCGGTTGTGGTTCTTC.

The chain combines TRBV6-1 with TRBJ2-7; 9 bases fit TRBD1. The CDR3 runs to 15 residues. In germline, CDR1 is MNHNS, CDR2 SASEGT. Trimming removed 4 bases from V and 6 bases from J; junction bases left unmatched: 10. The CDR3 DNA reads as TGTGCCAGCAGTGTAGGGGGACAGGGCATCGTCGAGCAGTACTTC. It is translated as CASSVGGQGIVEQYF.

This clone was detected only a few times. J is TRBJ2-2 and V is TRBV7-9; the D is unclear. This CDR3 is 11 amino acids long. With 5 bases removed from V and 4 bases from J, the gap between germline ends came to 2 bases. CDR1 is SEHNR, CDR2 FQNEAQ, per germline (reference sequence). CDR3 residues: CASSPTGELFF. CDR3 DNA: TGTGCCAGCAGCCCCACCGGGGAGCTGTTTTTT. The full variable domain, its missing parts supplied by reference TRBV7-9 and TRBJ2-2, is DTGVSQNPRHKITKRGQNVTFRCDPISEHNRLYWYRQTLGQGPEFLTYFQNEAQLEKSRLLSDRFSAERPKGSFSTLEIQRTEQGDSAMYLCASSPTGELFFGEGSRLTVL.

This chain joins TRBV19 and TRBJ2-7, with 9 nucleotides matching TRBD1. Germline values: CDR1 LNHDA, CDR2 SQIVND (reference sequence). Trimming cost V 5 bases and J 3 bases; bases outside gene matches: 2. The CDR3 length is 13 residues. The DNA for the CDR3 is TGTGCCAGTAGTTCGACAGGGGGCTACGAGCAGTACTTC. It yields the protein CASSSTGGYEQYF. The variable domain in full, with the rest retrieved from reference TRBV19 and TRBJ2-7, is DGGITQSPKYLFRKEGQNVTLSCEQNLNHDAMYWYRQDPGQGLRLIYYSQIVNDFQKGDIAEGYSVSREKKESFPLTVTSAQKNPTAFYLCASSSTGGYEQYFGPGTRLTVT.

This chain joins TRBV28 and TRBJ1-4; the D gene is possibly TRBD1 (6 bases). The CDR3 spans 14 residues. Trimming removed 8 bases at V and 10 bases at J, with 20 bases between. The V gene's germline CDR1 is MDHEN and CDR2 SYDVKM. The CDR3: CASLEGGARGKLFF. In DNA, the CDR3 is TGTGCCAGCTTAGAAGGGGGGGCGAGAGGAAAACTGTTTTTT.

The chain employs TRBV6-5 and TRBJ1-2; D ambiguous. The V gene's germline CDR1 is MNHEY and CDR2 SVGAGI. The CDR3 is 12 residues long. Trimming cost V 4 bases and J 4 bases, with 7 bases left between them. CDR3 bases: TGTGCCAGCAGTTCCAAGGTCTATGGCTACACCTTC. Its protein product is CASSSKVYGYTF.

V is TRBV5-1 and J is TRBJ2-5, with D perhaps matching TRBD1 or TRBD2 (6 bases each). This CDR3 has 13 residues. Germline CDR1 reads SGHRS; CDR2 reads YFSETQ. Trimming stripped 0 bases from V and 9 bases from J, with 12 bases between. The CDR3 reads CASSLEAGEAQYF. In DNA form, the CDR3 reads TGCGCCAGCAGCTTGGAGGCAGGGGAGGCCCAGTACTTC.

This clone was seen once. V gene TRBV7-2 combines with J gene TRBJ1-6, with no clear D. From germline, CDR1 is SGHTA and CDR2 FQGNSA. The CDR3 runs 14 residues. V was pared by 2 bases and J by 10 bases, with 12 bases between. The CDR3 coding sequence is TGTGCCAGCAGCTTACCCGGGAGCGTCTCACCCCTCCACTTT. This gives the protein CASSLPGSVSPLHF.

The J gene is TRBJ1-1, the V gene TRBV5-1, with D perhaps TRBD1 (5 bases). This CDR3 has 13 residues. With 0 bases removed from V and 4 bases from J, the gap between germline ends came to 7 bases. The V gene's germline CDR1 is SGHRS and CDR2 YFSETQ. CDR3 loop: CASSLGQSTEAFF. The CDR3 region has the DNA TGCGCCAGCAGCTTGGGACAGTCCACTGAAGCTTTCTTT.

V is TRBV29-1 and J is TRBJ2-5; no firm D call. The CDR3 runs 11 residues. V lost 6 bases to trimming and J lost 5 bases, with 10 bases between them. The germline V gene encodes CDR1 SQVTM and CDR2 ANQGSEA. The CDR3 region has the DNA TGCAGCGTAGAGGTTGGGGAGACCCAGTACTTC. Amino acid sequence: CSVEVGETQYF.

V gene TRBV19 combines with J gene TRBJ2-7, with D uncertain. Trimming removed 3 bases from V and 2 bases from J, with 8 bases in between. CDR1 is LNHDA and CDR2 is SQIVND in the germline V gene (reference sequence). The CDR3 consists of 13 residues. This CDR3 reads CASSMVGTYEQYF. DNA for the CDR3: TGTGCCAGTAGTATGGTCGGTACCTACGAGCAGTACTTC.

The chain joins TRBV28 to TRBJ2-1, with D uncertain. The V gene lost 6 bases and the J gene lost 11 bases, with 11 bases spanning the gap. The CDR3 totals 11 residues. Germline loops: CDR1 MDHEN, CDR2 SYDVKM. The CDR3 DNA reads as TGTGCCAGCAGGACTCTGGGTAAGCAGTTCTTC. Protein sequence: CASRTLGKQFF.

The chain is built from TRBV5-1 and TRBJ1-6; D possibly corresponds to TRBD1 (5 bases). In germline, CDR1 is SGHRS, CDR2 YFSETQ. This CDR3 comprises 15 residues. The V end lost 7 bases, the J end lost 7 bases, and 18 bases lay between the germline ends. CDR3 bases: TGCGCCAGCTCCGGGGACCAGGCCCCCAATTCACCCCTCCACTTT. Translating gives CASSGDQAPNSPLHF.

The chain is built from TRBV7-6 and TRBJ2-3; D gene ambiguous. With 5 bases removed from V and 6 bases from J, the gap between germline ends came to 18 bases. This CDR3 spans 15 amino acids. The germline V gene has CDR1 SGHVS and CDR2 FNYEAQ. The CDR3 sequence is CASSPLGLTADTQYF. The CDR3 DNA follows: TGTGCCAGCAGCCCATTGGGCCTTACGGCTGATACGCAGTATTTT.